The 24 T cell receptor beta chains below all came from one sample that was sequenced in a study of T cells after yellow fever vaccination. TCRdb independently ran MiXCR on the 5' RACE reads; one entry per CDR3 protein. The repertoire consists of about 630,000 distinct CDR3 sequences, with over 9% occurring once and the leading ten covering about 15%. The sequenced sample was PBMCs, obtained on the day of the yellow fever booster vaccination. These receptors came from a man in his thirties or forties who received the YFV17D yellow fever vaccine.

The chain is built from TRBV9 and TRBJ1-4, with D tentatively TRBD1 (6 bases). Germline CDR1 SGDLS, CDR2 YYNGEE. This CDR3 comprises 14 residues. V lost 3 bases, J lost 8 bases, and 14 bases lay in between. CDR3 amino acids: CASSGGTIGEKLFF. As DNA, the CDR3 is TGTGCCAGCAGCGGGGGGACAATCGGCGAAAAACTGTTTTTT.

This clonotype showed up just a few times. The chain links TRBV20-1 to TRBJ2-5, with 11 bases that match TRBD1. Trimming took 5 bases from V and 5 from J; bases not matched to a gene: 10. This CDR3 spans 15 amino acids. Germline CDR1 and CDR2: DFQATT and SNEGSKA (reference sequence). The CDR3 DNA reads as TGCAGTGCTCGCGCGGACAGGGGGCGGATGGAGACCCAGTACTTC. Translating it yields CSARADRGRMETQYF.

This clonotype has a handful of counts. The CDR3, as DNA: TGTGCCAGTGCCGTTGGGGCAGGGTTTAACTATGGCTACACCTTC. This sequence encodes CASAVGAGFNYGYTF. The rearrangement uses TRBV19 and TRBJ1-2, with D possibly being TRBD1 (5 bases). The V end was cut by 8 bases, the J end by 1 base, with 17 bases between. This CDR3 contains 15 residues. The germline V gene has CDR1 LNHDA and CDR2 SQIVND (reference sequence).

This clonotype showed up just a few times. This sequence joins TRBV9 and TRBJ2-1; the D is unclear. Looked up from germline, CDR1 is SGDLS and CDR2 is YYNGEE. CDR3 length: 14 residues. The ends were cut back, 3 bases at V and 8 bases at J, with 15 bases in the middle. Here the CDR3 reads CASSARALGDEQFF. CDR3 sequence (DNA): TGTGCCAGCAGCGCCCGGGCCCTTGGCGATGAGCAGTTCTTC.

This chain uses TRBV2 with TRBJ2-7; maybe TRBD2 (7 bases). The length of the CDR3 is 14 residues. The germline V gene encodes CDR1 SNHLY and CDR2 FYNNEI. V lost 8 bases and J 2 bases, leaving 16 bases between the germline ends. The CDR3: CASQFEGGAYEQYF. CDR3 nucleotides: TGTGCCAGCCAGTTTGAGGGGGGGGCCTACGAGCAGTACTTC.

This clonotype was detected ten times or more. The chain uses TRBV7-7 and TRBJ2-5; either TRBD1 or TRBD2 may fit D (5 bases each). CDR3 length: 13 amino acids. CDR1 and CDR2 (germline): SSHAT, FNYEAQ (reference sequence). V was shortened by 5 bases and J by 5 bases, with 12 bases between the two germline ends. CDR3 protein: CASSTGTGETQYF. The CDR3 coding sequence is TGTGCCAGCAGCACGGGGACGGGGGAGACCCAGTACTTC.

This chain joins TRBV9 and TRBJ2-7; D is unresolved. Deletions cut 5 bases from V and 9 bases from J, with 18 bases between. CDR1 is SGDLS and CDR2 is YYNGEE in the germline V gene. The CDR3 is 13 amino acids. The CDR3 DNA reads TGTGCCAGCAGTCCTTCTGGGCCCAATCGGCAGTACTTC. This sequence encodes CASSPSGPNRQYF.

This rearrangement joins TRBV27 to TRBJ1-4; 7 nucleotides line up with TRBD1. Unmatched junction bases numbered 6, after V lost 3 bases and J lost 5 bases. The CDR3 extends over 15 amino acids. Germline V gene data show CDR1 as MNHEY and CDR2 as SMNVEV (reference sequence). The CDR3 is CASSFSGTVNEKLFF. DNA of the CDR3: TGTGCCAGCAGTTTTTCTGGGACAGTAAATGAAAAACTGTTTTTT.

The chain joins TRBV5-1 to TRBJ2-1, with 7 positions matching TRBD1. The germline V gene has CDR1 SGHRS and CDR2 YFSETQ. The CDR3 length is 15 residues. With 0 bases clipped from V and 6 bases from J, the junction kept 6 bases outside the gene matches. DNA of the CDR3: TGCGCCAGCAGCTTGGACAGGGGAGCCACCAATGAGCAGTTCTTC. Translation gives CASSLDRGATNEQFF.

This clonotype occurred a few times. The chain couples TRBV7-2 to TRBJ1-5, with TRBD1 as a possible D gene (5 bases). This CDR3 comprises 16 residues. From germline, CDR1 is SGHTA and CDR2 FQGNSA. The V end lost 0 bases, the J end lost 6 bases, and 15 bases lay between the germline ends. CDR3 in DNA: TGTGCCAGCAGCTTAGCACCAGGGTCTGGGAGTCAGCCCCAGCATTTT. This codes for CASSLAPGSGSQPQHF.

The chain carries TRBV5-1 and TRBJ2-3; 10 nucleotides agree with TRBD2. The CDR3 loop spans 17 amino acids. With V trimmed by 4 bases and J by 3 bases, 11 bases remained unmatched. Germline values: CDR1 SGHRS, CDR2 YFSETQ. DNA of the CDR3: TGCGCCAGCAGCATCAACGCAGCGGGAGGGGGTACAGATACGCAGTATTTT. The encoded protein is CASSINAAGGGTDTQYF.

This clonotype occurred a few times. The rearrangement uses TRBV7-8 and TRBJ2-1; D assignment may be TRBD1 or TRBD2 (7 bases each). Deletions cut 7 bases from V and 10 bases from J, with 20 bases between. CDR3 size: 14 residues. The germline V gene encodes CDR1 SGHVS and CDR2 FQNEAQ. The CDR3 spells CASKGASGAGEQFF. CDR3 in DNA: TGTGCCAGCAAGGGGGCTAGCGGAGCTGGAGAGCAGTTCTTC.

The chain has TRBV2 and TRBJ2-2; 7 bases match TRBD2. CDR1 and CDR2 from the germline V gene are SNHLY and FYNNEI. The V segment lost 5 bases and the J segment 7 bases; nucleotides outside the gene matches: 4. The CDR3 spans 13 residues. The CDR3 DNA follows: TGTGCCAGCAGTTCACCTAGCGGCGGGGAGCTGTTTTTT. It yields the protein CASSSPSGGELFF.

The sample holds a few counts of this clonotype. This chain links TRBV27 with TRBJ2-7; 9 positions agree with TRBD1. V shed 5 bases, J shed 6 bases, and the junction held 5 bases outside the gene matches. The CDR3 contains 13 residues. Germline V lookup: CDR1 MNHEY, CDR2 SMNVEV (reference sequence). As DNA, the CDR3 is TGTGCCAGCAGTCCCGGGACAGGGACCGAGCAGTACTTC. Protein: CASSPGTGTEQYF.

This chain connects TRBV4-3 to TRBJ2-7; D is possibly TRBD1 (7 bases). Germline loops: CDR1 LGHNA, CDR2 YSLEER. The CDR3 sequence is 14 residues long. V shed 4 bases and J shed 5 bases, with 15 bases lying between them. CDR3 region: CASSLRDRAHEQYF. CDR3 sequence (DNA): TGCGCCAGCAGCCTGCGGGACAGAGCCCACGAGCAGTACTTC.

This clonotype was counted a few times. The chain has TRBV4-2 and TRBJ1-2; D gene unclear. V was trimmed by 1 base and J by 4 bases, leaving 16 bases between them. The germline V gene has CDR1 LGHNA and CDR2 YNFKEQ. The CDR3 contains 16 residues. The CDR3 DNA follows: TGTGCCAGCAGCCAAGTGGCGGCTCTCGGCTCCTATGGCTACACCTTC. This encodes CASSQVAALGSYGYTF.

The V gene is TRBV6-2 or TRBV6-3, the J gene TRBJ2-2, with 8 bases aligning to TRBD2. V was clipped by 4 bases and J by 2 bases; unmatched bases: 6. CDR1 and CDR2 (germline): MNHEY, SVGEGT. The CDR3 length is 16 residues. The CDR3 reads CASSWLAGRNTGELFF. Here the CDR3 DNA reads TGTGCCAGCAGTTGGCTAGCGGGTAGAAACACCGGGGAGCTGTTTTTT.

The gene calls are TRBV10-3 and TRBJ2-5; no reliable D call. V shed 0 bases and J shed 5 bases, with 10 bases lying between them. Germline CDR1 reads ENHRY; CDR2 reads SYGVKD. The CDR3 spans 14 residues. The CDR3 here is CAISESNRLETQYF. DNA of the CDR3: TGTGCCATCAGTGAGTCCAACCGCCTGGAGACCCAGTACTTC.

The chain uses TRBV2 and TRBJ2-1, with D possibly being TRBD2 (5 bases). There are 18 residues in the CDR3. Trimming shortened V by 4 bases and J by 0 bases, and 19 bases separated the two germline ends. The germline V gene encodes CDR1 SNHLY and CDR2 FYNNEI. CDR3 sequence reads: CASSGLAPRLGSYNEQFF. The CDR3 coding sequence is TGTGCCAGCAGTGGGCTAGCCCCTCGCCTGGGCTCCTACAATGAGCAGTTCTTC.

This clonotype has more than one count but fewer than ten. The chain combines TRBV6-5 with TRBJ2-5; TRBD2 matches 9 bases. Germline V gives CDR1 MNHEY, CDR2 SVGAGI. The V segment lost 2 bases and the J segment 4 bases; nucleotides outside the gene matches: 5. The CDR3 contains 15 residues. This chain's CDR3 is CASSYASGMGETQYF. CDR3 bases: TGTGCCAGCAGTTACGCTAGCGGGATGGGAGAGACCCAGTACTTC.

The sample holds a few counts of this clonotype. The chain couples TRBV5-1 to TRBJ2-2; D not certain. The CDR3 is made up of 14 amino acids. V lost 4 bases to trimming and J lost 0 bases, with 7 bases between them. CDR1 SGHRS and CDR2 YFSETQ come from the germline V gene. CDR3 sequence: CASSATTNTGELFF. CDR3 bases: TGCGCCAGCAGCGCGACAACGAACACCGGGGAGCTGTTTTTT.

The chain couples TRBV4-3 to TRBJ2-5, with D uncertain. The CDR3 has 16 residues. V shed 4 bases and J shed 2 bases, with 17 bases lying between them. Germline V gives CDR1 LGHNA, CDR2 YSLEER. CDR3 DNA: TGCGCCAGCAGCCCCGTGACGGGCGTCCTACAAGAGACCCAGTACTTC. Its translation is CASSPVTGVLQETQYF.

This clonotype was seen a handful of times. The V and J genes are TRBV3-1 and TRBJ2-1; no clear D gene. Trimming removed 4 bases at V and 4 bases at J, with 8 bases between. The germline gives CDR1 LGHDT, CDR2 YNNKEL (reference sequence). This CDR3 has 13 residues. The CDR3 region is CASSRETYNEQFF. In DNA form, the CDR3 reads TGTGCCAGCAGCCGCGAGACGTACAATGAGCAGTTCTTC.

This clonotype was seen many times. The rearrangement links TRBV6-5 to TRBJ2-5, with 11 bases lining up with TRBD2. There are 15 residues in the CDR3. Germline V lookup: CDR1 MNHEY, CDR2 SVGAGI. Trimming removed 4 bases from V and 5 bases from J; junction bases left unmatched: 6. Here the CDR3 reads CASSSLAGAGETQYF. For the CDR3, the DNA is TGTGCCAGCAGTTCACTAGCGGGAGCGGGGGAGACCCAGTACTTC.